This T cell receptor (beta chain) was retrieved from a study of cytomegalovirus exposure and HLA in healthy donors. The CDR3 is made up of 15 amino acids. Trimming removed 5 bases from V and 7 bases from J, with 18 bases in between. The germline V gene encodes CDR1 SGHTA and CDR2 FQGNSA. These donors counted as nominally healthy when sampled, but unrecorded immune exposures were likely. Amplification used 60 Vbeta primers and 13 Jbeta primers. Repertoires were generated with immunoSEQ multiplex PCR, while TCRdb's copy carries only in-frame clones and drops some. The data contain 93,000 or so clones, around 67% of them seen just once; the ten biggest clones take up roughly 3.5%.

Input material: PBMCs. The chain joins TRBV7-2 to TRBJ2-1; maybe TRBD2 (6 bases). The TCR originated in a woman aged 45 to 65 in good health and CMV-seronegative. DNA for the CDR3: TGTGCCAGCAGCGAACACCCGGGACTTACAAATGAGCAGTTCTTC. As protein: CASSEHPGLTNEQFF. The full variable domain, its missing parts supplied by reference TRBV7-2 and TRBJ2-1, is GAGVSQSPSNKVTEKGKDVELRCDPISGHTALYWYRQSLGQGLEFLIYFQGNSAPDKSGLPSDRFSAERTGGSVSTLTIQRTQQEDSAVYLCASSEHPGLTNEQFFGPGTRLTVL.